Listed below are T cell receptor beta chains from one sample, sequenced in a study of blood T cell repertoires in COVID-19. Measured with immunoSEQ multiplex PCR; TCRdb has only the in-frame clones, and not every one. This repertoire shows approximately 75,000 clones, roughly 84% found once; its top ten account for about 20%. The source material was peripheral blood. The receptor set was obtained from a woman in her forties or fifties with acute or convalescent COVID-19. CDR3s include the opening cysteine and the closing phenylalanine or tryptophan. Each record gives: clone size, J gene, V gene, D gene, CDR3 protein, CDR3 DNA. A D gene is named only where the DNA matches it firmly. Where a row states a size, it is once, few, many or the class of an expanded clone; other rows omit it.

clone_size: .
j_call: TRBJ2-7
v_call: TRBV13
d_call: TRBD2
cdr3_aa: CASSSGGTHYEQYF
cdr3_nt: TGTGCCAGCAGCTCGGGGGGGACTCACTACGAGCAGTACTTC

clone_size: .
j_call: TRBJ2-7
v_call: TRBV5-6
d_call: TRBD1
cdr3_aa: CASSKPDRARFEQYF
cdr3_nt: TGTGCCAGCAGTAAACCGGACAGGGCTCGATTCGAGCAGTACTTC

clone_size: .
j_call: TRBJ2-1
v_call: TRBV18
d_call: .
cdr3_aa: CASSRVGAYNEQFF
cdr3_nt: TGTGCCAGCTCACGGGTAGGGGCCTACAATGAGCAGTTCTTC

clone_size: .
j_call: TRBJ2-3
v_call: TRBV7-3
d_call: .
cdr3_aa: CASSSYGTLTDTQYF
cdr3_nt: TGTGCCAGCAGCTCATACGGGACACTCACAGATACGCAGTATTTT

clone_size: .
j_call: TRBJ1-1
v_call: TRBV7-2
d_call: .
cdr3_aa: CASSPPSKNTEAFF
cdr3_nt: TGTGCCAGCAGCCCACCCAGTAAGAACACTGAAGCTTTCTTT

clone_size: .
j_call: TRBJ2-1
v_call: TRBV6-4
d_call: TRBD2
cdr3_aa: CASSGTSGEYNEQFF
cdr3_nt: TGTGCCAGCAGTGGGACTAGCGGGGAATACAATGAGCAGTTCTTC

clone_size: .
j_call: TRBJ1-1
v_call: TRBV4-1
d_call: TRBD1
cdr3_aa: CASSHPRDRGRMNTEAFF
cdr3_nt: TGCGCCAGCAGCCATCCCCGGGACAGGGGTCGTATGAACACTGAAGCTTTCTTT

clone_size: .
j_call: TRBJ1-4
v_call: TRBV30
d_call: .
cdr3_aa: CAWSVDGANEKLFF
cdr3_nt: TGTGCCTGGAGTGTAGACGGGGCTAATGAAAAACTGTTTTTT

clone_size: .
j_call: TRBJ2-3
v_call: TRBV11-1
d_call: TRBD2
cdr3_aa: CASSLGAGGADTQYF
cdr3_nt: TGTGCCAGCAGCTTAGGGGCGGGAGGAGCAGATACGCAGTATTTT

clone_size: .
j_call: TRBJ1-1
v_call: TRBV10-2
d_call: .
cdr3_aa: CASIGGNSEAFF
cdr3_nt: TGCGCCAGCATCGGGGGAAACTCTGAAGCTTTCTTT

clone_size: few
j_call: TRBJ2-1
v_call: TRBV5-6
d_call: TRBD2
cdr3_aa: CASSFTSGGASYNEQFF
cdr3_nt: TGTGCCAGCAGCTTTACTAGCGGGGGGGCTAGTTACAATGAGCAGTTCTTC

clone_size: once
j_call: TRBJ2-3
v_call: TRBV6-2/TRBV6-3
d_call: TRBD2
cdr3_aa: CASSSVAGVRADTQYF
cdr3_nt: TGTGCCAGCAGCTCAGTGGCGGGGGTTAGGGCAGATACGCAGTATTTT

clone_size: .
j_call: TRBJ2-1
v_call: TRBV5-5
d_call: .
cdr3_aa: CASSYPSSGYNEQFF
cdr3_nt: TGTGCCAGCAGCTACCCCAGTAGCGGCTACAATGAGCAGTTCTTC

clone_size: .
j_call: TRBJ2-3
v_call: TRBV20-1
d_call: TRBD2
cdr3_aa: CSASTASGVGADTQYF
cdr3_nt: TGCAGTGCTAGTACCGCTAGCGGGGTTGGAGCAGATACGCAGTATTTT

clone_size: .
j_call: TRBJ1-4
v_call: TRBV30
d_call: .
cdr3_aa: CAWTGDDEKLFF
cdr3_nt: TGTGCCTGGACAGGGGATGATGAAAAACTGTTTTTT

clone_size: .
j_call: TRBJ1-2
v_call: TRBV12-3/TRBV12-4
d_call: .
cdr3_aa: CASSLLSNYGYTF
cdr3_nt: TGTGCCAGCAGCCTCCTATCCAACTATGGCTACACCTTC

clone_size: .
j_call: TRBJ1-4
v_call: TRBV19
d_call: .
cdr3_aa: CASSRTTGTTRILTNEKLFF
cdr3_nt: TGTGCCAGTAGTCGTACAACCGGGACAACTAGAATCCTAACTAATGAAAAACTGTTTTTT

clone_size: .
j_call: TRBJ1-6
v_call: TRBV5-4
d_call: TRBD1
cdr3_aa: CASSSRGRGRNSPLHF
cdr3_nt: TGTGCCAGCAGCTCCAGGGGGCGAGGGAGAAATTCACCCCTCCACTTT

clone_size: .
j_call: TRBJ1-3
v_call: TRBV5-1
d_call: TRBD1
cdr3_aa: CASSVRTGSGNTIYF
cdr3_nt: TGCGCCAGCAGCGTTAGGACAGGGTCTGGAAACACCATATATTTT

clone_size: .
j_call: TRBJ1-2
v_call: TRBV25-1
d_call: TRBD1
cdr3_aa: CASSEDRGMGGYTF
cdr3_nt: TGTGCCAGCAGTGAAGACAGGGGAATGGGCGGCTACACCTTC

clone_size: .
j_call: TRBJ2-2
v_call: TRBV30
d_call: .
cdr3_aa: CAWSFRQVRTGELFF
cdr3_nt: TGTGCCTGGAGTTTCCGACAGGTCCGCACCGGGGAGCTGTTTTTT

clone_size: .
j_call: TRBJ2-5
v_call: TRBV5-1
d_call: TRBD2
cdr3_aa: CASSLGTSAPQETQYF
cdr3_nt: TGCGCCAGCAGCTTGGGGACTAGCGCCCCCCAAGAGACCCAGTACTTC

clone_size: .
j_call: TRBJ2-2
v_call: TRBV18
d_call: TRBD1
cdr3_aa: CASSQLITGTGTNTGELFF
cdr3_nt: TGTGCCAGCTCACAGCTTATCACCGGGACAGGGACGAACACCGGGGAGCTGTTTTTT

clone_size: .
j_call: TRBJ2-3
v_call: TRBV5-8
d_call: TRBD1
cdr3_aa: CASSSDRGTDTQYF
cdr3_nt: TGTGCCAGCAGCTCGGACAGGGGTACAGATACGCAGTATTTT

clone_size: .
j_call: TRBJ1-6
v_call: TRBV20-1
d_call: .
cdr3_aa: CSASSPGLAGSPLHF
cdr3_nt: TGCAGTGCGAGTAGCCCTGGCCTTGCGGGTTCACCCCTCCACTTT

clone_size: .
j_call: TRBJ1-5
v_call: TRBV6-1
d_call: .
cdr3_aa: CASSEEVDRLLRSQPQHF
cdr3_nt: TGTGCCAGCAGTGAAGAGGTCGACAGGCTACTCCGATCCCAGCCCCAGCATTTT

clone_size: few
j_call: TRBJ1-5
v_call: TRBV2
d_call: .
cdr3_aa: CASSFLGARGNQPQHF
cdr3_nt: TGTGCCAGCAGTTTCTTGGGGGCGCGAGGCAATCAGCCCCAGCATTTT

clone_size: .
j_call: TRBJ1-3
v_call: TRBV7-9
d_call: .
cdr3_aa: CASSLGQGDTIYF
cdr3_nt: TGTGCCAGCAGCTTAGGCCAGGGTGACACCATATATTTT

clone_size: .
j_call: TRBJ1-6
v_call: TRBV12-2
d_call: .
cdr3_aa: CASRLDRGNSPLHF
cdr3_nt: TGTGCAAGTCGGCTGGACAGGGGGAATTCACCCCTCCACTTT

clone_size: .
j_call: TRBJ2-3
v_call: TRBV6-5
d_call: .
cdr3_aa: CASGLILGDTQYF
cdr3_nt: TGTGCCAGCGGTCTAATTCTCGGTGATACGCAGTATTTT

clone_size: .
j_call: TRBJ1-2
v_call: TRBV14
d_call: .
cdr3_aa: CASSQGLQGRGYTF
cdr3_nt: TGTGCCAGCAGCCAAGGCCTACAGGGAAGGGGCTACACCTTC

clone_size: .
j_call: TRBJ2-4
v_call: TRBV18
d_call: .
cdr3_aa: CASSPGEGWIAKNIQYF
cdr3_nt: TGTGCCAGCTCCCCAGGGGAGGGGTGGATAGCCAAAAACATTCAGTACTTC

clone_size: once
j_call: TRBJ2-3
v_call: TRBV19
d_call: TRBD1
cdr3_aa: CASSPRDRTDTQYF
cdr3_nt: TGTGCCAGTAGCCCCCGGGACAGAACAGATACGCAGTATTTT

clone_size: .
j_call: TRBJ2-5
v_call: TRBV4-2
d_call: TRBD2
cdr3_aa: CASSQDGAGGIIETQYF
cdr3_nt: TGTGCCAGCAGCCAAGATGGGGCGGGAGGTATTATAGAGACCCAGTACTTC

clone_size: .
j_call: TRBJ2-4
v_call: TRBV4-2
d_call: TRBD2
cdr3_aa: CASSQEAGAGENIQYF
cdr3_nt: TGTGCCAGCAGCCAAGAAGCGGGGGCGGGGGAAAACATTCAGTACTTC

clone_size: .
j_call: TRBJ2-3
v_call: TRBV6-2/TRBV6-3
d_call: .
cdr3_aa: CASSSHQGSTDTQYF
cdr3_nt: TGTGCCAGCAGCTCCCACCAGGGGAGCACAGATACGCAGTATTTT

clone_size: .
j_call: TRBJ2-7
v_call: TRBV11-2
d_call: .
cdr3_aa: CASSLEVSEYEQYF
cdr3_nt: TGTGCCAGCAGCTTAGAGGTTTCCGAGTACGAGCAGTACTTC

clone_size: .
j_call: TRBJ1-2
v_call: TRBV3-1/TRBV3-2
d_call: .
cdr3_aa: CASSLTLGQLNYGYTF
cdr3_nt: TGTGCCAGCAGCCTAACCTTGGGCCAGCTTAACTATGGCTACACCTTC

clone_size: .
j_call: TRBJ2-3
v_call: TRBV28
d_call: TRBD1
cdr3_aa: CASSSLLLTGSSTDTQYF
cdr3_nt: TGTGCCAGCAGCTCCTTACTCTTGACAGGGTCTAGCACAGATACGCAGTATTTT

clone_size: .
j_call: TRBJ2-1
v_call: TRBV7-9
d_call: TRBD2
cdr3_aa: CASSSLGLVFNEQFF
cdr3_nt: TGTGCCAGCAGCTCCCTAGGACTAGTCTTCAATGAGCAGTTCTTC

clone_size: .
j_call: TRBJ2-5
v_call: TRBV23-1
d_call: TRBD2
cdr3_aa: CASSQSRTSGRETQYF
cdr3_nt: TGCGCCAGCAGTCAATCGAGAACTAGCGGGAGAGAGACCCAGTACTTC

clone_size: .
j_call: TRBJ2-5
v_call: TRBV6-2/TRBV6-3
d_call: .
cdr3_aa: CASSPSDTRRETQYF
cdr3_nt: TGTGCCAGCAGTCCGTCGGACACTCGGCGGGAGACCCAGTACTTC